Below, one T cell receptor (beta chain) is given with its context. This sample stems from a study of T cell responses to AZD1222 COVID-19 vaccine. The CDR3 consists of 12 residues. V was cut by 1 base and J by 6 bases, with 8 bases left in between. CDR1 is SGHKS, CDR2 YYEKEE, per germline (reference sequence). Repertoires were generated with immunoSEQ multiplex PCR, while TCRdb's copy carries only in-frame clones and drops some. The sample yields approximately 120,000 clones, around 87% seen once. The V call is TRBV5-5, the J call TRBJ2-7; D is unresolved. The source was peripheral blood, collected on day 0 of AZD1222 vaccination. This clonotype was obtained from an adult in good health. In nucleotides, the CDR3 is TGTGCCAGCAGCTTGCCCCCCCCCGAGCAGTACTTC. Its protein product is CASSLPPPEQYF.